This record covers a single TCR beta chain. The sample belongs to a study of cytomegalovirus exposure and HLA in healthy donors. PCR amplification relied on 60 Vbeta primers (plus 13 Jbeta primers). Only in-frame clones appear in the TCRdb table, and some are missing; sequencing was by immunoSEQ multiplex PCR. The repertoire holds 120,000 or so clones, 72% seen once, with 3.5% to 4.5% in the top ten. The CDR3 totals 11 residues. Germline lookup yields CDR1 SQVTM and CDR2 ANQGSEA. The germline V and J ends were trimmed by 6 bases and 1 base, with 7 bases remaining between them. The receptor's source is a man between 25 and 39 years old in good health and CMV-seronegative. The chain recombines TRBV29-1 with TRBJ2-7; D call uncertain. The specimen sequenced was PBMCs. CDR3 sequence (DNA): TGCAGCGTAGTCAGTTCCTACGAGCAGTACTTC. Its translation: CSVVSSYEQYF.